This T cell receptor beta chain derives from a study of vaccination effects on CD4 cells after COVID-19. Study-wide results and limits: Healthy vaccine recipients' vaccine-induced clones were almost all SARS-CoV-2 mono-reactive.

ViraFEST assay sequencing came after antigen-specific CD4+ T cells were expanded with viral peptide pools. It was after nine to ten days of culture that CD4+ T cells were isolated. All study participants received two doses of BNT162b2 or mRNA-1273 vaccine. On this clone itself: Antigen unknown.

Generated by immunoSEQ multiplex PCR, the TCRdb table keeps only in-frame clones and is missing some. This table has some 30,000 clones, over 75% appearing once. CDR3 size: 19 residues. CDR1 is LNHDA and CDR2 is SQIVND in the germline V gene (reference sequence). Trimming stripped 3 bases from V and 0 bases from J, with 18 bases between. This chain joins TRBV19 and TRBJ2-6, with D maybe TRBD2 (6 bases). Material: CD4+ T cells from PBMCs cultured with SARS-CoV-2 spike peptides, obtained after COVID-19 vaccination. This receptor was obtained from a human donor who received a COVID-19 vaccine. Some clones in this sample may be carry-over from other donors' samples. The CDR3 here is CASSMWQRAGSSGANVLTF. For the CDR3, the DNA is TGTGCCAGTAGTATGTGGCAGCGGGCAGGGAGCTCTGGGGCCAACGTCCTGACTTTC. The entire variable domain, with the rest obtained from reference TRBV19 and TRBJ2-6, is as follows: DGGITQSPKYLFRKEGQNVTLSCEQNLNHDAMYWYRQDPGQGLRLIYYSQIVNDFQKGDIAEGYSVSREKKESFPLTVTSAQKNPTAFYLCASSMWQRAGSSGANVLTFGAGSRLTVL.